The present T cell receptor beta chain was sequenced within a study of yellow fever vaccine responses in identical twins. Study-wide results and caveats: After vaccination, twins' T cell response reportedly seemed partly convergent, partly personalized.

The CDR3 has 17 residues. Germline-derived CDR1 and CDR2 are KGHDR and SFDVKD. Trimming removed 4 bases from V and 3 bases from J; junction bases left unmatched: 10. TCRdb reanalysed the RT-PCR reads using MiXCR and keeps one entry per CDR3 protein. The data show 2,500 to 3,500 distinct CDR3 sequences, around 90% seen once. A remark on this clonotype: What it binds is not known.

The receptor was isolated from a female donor who received the yellow fever vaccine. This chain uses TRBV24-1 with TRBJ1-1; 10 bases agree with TRBD1. The source material was T cells from blood (PBMCs), unsorted or a sorted subset (not recorded which), sampled before or after yellow fever vaccination (not recorded which). CDR3 in DNA: TGTGCCACCAGTGAGGACCGGACAGGGGGGGGAGACACTGAAGCTTTCTTT. It codes for CATSEDRTGGGDTEAFF.